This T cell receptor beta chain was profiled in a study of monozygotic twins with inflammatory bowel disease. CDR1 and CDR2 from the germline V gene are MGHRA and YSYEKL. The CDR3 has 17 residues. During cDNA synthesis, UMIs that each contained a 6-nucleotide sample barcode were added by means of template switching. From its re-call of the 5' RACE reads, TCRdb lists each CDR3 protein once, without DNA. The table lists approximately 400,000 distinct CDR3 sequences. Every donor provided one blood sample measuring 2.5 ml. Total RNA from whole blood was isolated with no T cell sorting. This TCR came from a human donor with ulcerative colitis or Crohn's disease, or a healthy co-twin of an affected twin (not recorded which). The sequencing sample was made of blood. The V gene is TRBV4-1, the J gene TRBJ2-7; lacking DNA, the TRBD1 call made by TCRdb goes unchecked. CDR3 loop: CASSQATDRGLPPEQYF.